The 16 T cell receptor beta chains listed next were all sequenced from one sample in a study of CD8 T cells in ankylosing spondylitis. One entry per CDR3 protein results from TCRdb running MiXCR on the 5' RACE reads. The table includes about 240,000 distinct CDR3 sequences, around 7.8% detected once. The sequenced material came from blood, either unsorted or a sorted T cell fraction (not recorded which). The receptors were sampled from a male donor with ankylosing spondylitis or in good health (not recorded which).

The chain joins TRBV20-1 to TRBJ2-1; TRBD2 aligns across 9 bases. The CDR3 consists of 15 residues. J was trimmed by 2 bases and V by 6 bases; bases with no gene match: 8. Per the germline V gene, CDR1 is DFQATT and CDR2 is SNEGSKA (reference sequence). The CDR3: CSAPLAGKPYNEQFF. The CDR3 DNA reads as TGCAGTGCCCCCCTAGCGGGAAAGCCCTACAATGAGCAGTTCTTC.

This clonotype was found many times. The chain combines TRBV7-2 with TRBJ1-5; D is unclear. CDR1 is SGHTA and CDR2 is FQGNSA in the germline V gene. The CDR3 is made up of 14 amino acids. Trimming took 1 base from V and 9 from J, leaving 13 bases between them. CDR3 protein: CASSLGSDYGPQHF. The CDR3 DNA reads TGTGCCAGCAGCTTAGGATCAGACTACGGGCCCCAGCATTTT.

This clonotype was observed many times. The chain uses TRBV7-9 and TRBJ2-1; 8 bases are a match to TRBD2. There are 17 residues in the CDR3. The germline V gene encodes CDR1 SEHNR and CDR2 FQNEAQ (reference sequence). V shed 1 base and J 5 bases; nucleotides not matched to a gene: 10. The CDR3 loop reads CASSLVRPAGVDNEQFF. The DNA for the CDR3 is TGTGCCAGCAGCTTAGTAAGGCCAGCGGGGGTTGACAATGAGCAGTTCTTC.

This clonotype was seen ten or more times. This chain links TRBV18 with TRBJ2-3, with D hard to call. The CDR3 has 14 residues. V was shortened by 3 bases and J by 0 bases, with 7 bases between the two germline ends. Per the germline V gene, CDR1 is KGHSH and CDR2 is LQKENI. CDR3 coding DNA: TGTGCCAGCTCACCGGTGCGGAGCACAGATACGCAGTATTTT. This gives the protein CASSPVRSTDTQYF. Full variable domain (outside the CDR3, taken from reference TRBV18 and TRBJ2-3): NAGVMQNPRHLVRRRGQEARLRCSPMKGHSHVYWYRQLPEEGLKFMVYLQKENIIDESGMPKERFSAEFPKEGPSILRIQQVVRGDSAAYFCASSPVRSTDTQYFGPGTRLTVL.

This sequence joins TRBV20-1 and TRBJ2-1, with TRBD2 as a possible D gene (7 bases). CDR1 and CDR2 (germline): DFQATT, SNEGSKA (reference sequence). The CDR3 has 15 residues. V dropped 6 bases and J dropped 1 base, with 16 bases sitting between them. In nucleotides, the CDR3 is TGCAGTGCGAGTTCTGCGGGGGCTTCCTACAATGAGCAGTTCTTC. This translates into CSASSAGASYNEQFF.

This clonotype was seen at least ten times. The gene calls are TRBV27 and TRBJ1-5, with 7 positions matching TRBD1. Germline CDR1 and CDR2: MNHEY and SMNVEV (reference sequence). The length of the CDR3 is 15 residues. V trimming: 0 bases; J trimming: 4 bases; junction bases outside the gene matches: 3. The CDR3 DNA reads as TGTGCCAGCAGTTTATCGGGACAGAGAAATCAGCCCCAGCATTTT. Residues: CASSLSGQRNQPQHF.

This clonotype was seen at least ten times. V and J are TRBV29-1 and TRBJ1-6, with D possibly matching TRBD1 (6 bases). This CDR3 spans 13 amino acids. Trimming pared 7 bases from V and 7 bases from J, leaving 14 bases between. The germline V gene has CDR1 SQVTM and CDR2 ANQGSEA. CDR3 bases: TGCAGCGCCGTAACAGGGCGGAATTCACCCCTCCACTTT. Translation gives CSAVTGRNSPLHF.

The V and J genes are TRBV19 and TRBJ2-6; D uncertain. Deletions cut 3 bases from V and 3 bases from J, with 3 bases between. This CDR3 has 13 amino acids. Germline V gene sequence: CDR1 LNHDA, CDR2 SQIVND (reference sequence). DNA of the CDR3: TGTGCCAGTAGTATGGGTGGGGCCAACGTCCTGACTTTC. Amino acid sequence: CASSMGGANVLTF.

This clonotype was recorded a few times. The CDR3 nucleotides read TGTGCCAGCAGCCCTGGCCCCACGACGGGATCACCCCTCCACTTT. Amino acid sequence: CASSPGPTTGSPLHF. V and J are TRBV5-6 and TRBJ1-6; no firm D call. In germline, CDR1 is SGHDT, CDR2 YYEEEE. Between the trimmed V and J ends, which lost 4 bases and 10 bases, there was a span of 18 bases. CDR3 length: 15 residues.

V usage is TRBV5-1 and J usage is TRBJ1-2; perhaps TRBD1 as D (6 bases). Germline V gene data show CDR1 as SGHRS and CDR2 as YFSETQ. Trimming stripped 0 bases from V and 8 bases from J, with 14 bases between. The CDR3 spans 14 residues. CDR3 sequence reads: CASSLAGARKGYTF. CDR3 bases: TGCGCCAGCAGCTTGGCAGGGGCTCGGAAAGGCTACACCTTC.

This clonotype has at least ten counts. The chain links TRBV6-1 to TRBJ1-3, with 9 positions matching TRBD1. Germline V gene data show CDR1 as MNHNS and CDR2 as SASEGT. The CDR3 is 15 amino acids. J lost 4 bases, V lost 6 bases, and 7 bases had no gene match. The CDR3 sequence is CASSVDRGSGNTIYF. The CDR3 region has the DNA TGTGCCAGCAGCGTGGACAGGGGATCGGGAAACACCATATATTTT.

This clonotype showed up many times. This rearrangement joins TRBV12-3 or TRBV12-4 to TRBJ1-2; TRBD1 matches at 9 bases. This CDR3 is 16 amino acids long. V dropped 2 bases and J dropped 3; count of bases not matched to a gene: 7. The CDR3 DNA is TGTGCCAGCAGTTTATTAGCACAGGGGGCCGACTATGGCTACACCTTC. This translates into CASSLLAQGADYGYTF.

This clonotype was found many times. V usage is TRBV12-3 or TRBV12-4 and J usage is TRBJ1-5; unclear D gene. This CDR3 comprises 16 residues. Trimming cost V 6 bases and J 9 bases, with 24 bases left between them. CDR3 DNA: TGTGCCAGCAGCATTACTGGTAGGCTCCCAAGGAGGCCCCAGCATTTT. This codes for CASSITGRLPRRPQHF.

This clonotype was counted at least ten times. The chain combines TRBV5-1 with TRBJ1-3; D is uncertain. This CDR3 is 13 amino acids long. V gave up 7 bases and J gave up 5 bases, with 13 bases separating them. The V gene's germline CDR1 is SGHRS and CDR2 YFSETQ. The CDR3: CASRQVERNTIYF. The DNA for the CDR3 is TGCGCCAGCCGACAAGTAGAAAGAAACACCATATATTTT.

This clonotype has a count of ten or more. This chain links TRBV20-1 with TRBJ2-1; D is unresolved. There are 11 residues in the CDR3. V was pared by 3 bases and J by 8 bases, with 8 bases between. Germline V gene data show CDR1 as DFQATT and CDR2 as SNEGSKA (reference sequence). The CDR3: CSARVTYEQFF. Written as DNA, the CDR3 is TGCAGTGCTAGGGTGACTTATGAGCAGTTCTTC.

In this sample, this clonotype turned up many times. The rearrangement uses TRBV11-2 and TRBJ2-7, with D maybe TRBD2 (5 bases). Looked up from germline, CDR1 is SGHAT and CDR2 is FQNNGV. The CDR3 length is 13 residues. V was trimmed by 2 bases and J by 3 bases, leaving 8 bases between them. CDR3 bases: TGTGCCAGCAGCTTATCGGGGAGCTACGAGCAGTACTTC. Protein: CASSLSGSYEQYF. Combining the CDR3 with reference TRBV11-2 and TRBJ2-7 gives the whole variable domain EAGVAQSPRYKIIEKRQSVAFWCNPISGHATLYWYQQILGQGPKLLIQFQNNGVVDDSQLPKDRFSAERLKGVDSTLKIQPAKLEDSAVYLCASSLSGSYEQYFGPGTRLTVT.